These 32 T cell receptor beta chains originate from one sample sequenced in a study of cytomegalovirus exposure and HLA in healthy donors. With 60 Vbeta and 13 Jbeta primers, the PCR was carried out. The data were produced by immunoSEQ multiplex PCR, yet TCRdb's version contains in-frame clones alone and is incomplete. The sample records approximately 70,000 clones, 74% being singletons. Sequencing was done on a sample of PBMCs. Receptors were obtained from an older woman in good health and CMV-seropositive.

The CDR3: CASSEGQAHGYGYTF. In nucleotides, the CDR3 is TGTGCCAGCAGTGAAGGACAGGCCCATGGCTATGGCTACACCTTC. This sequence joins TRBV2 and TRBJ1-2, with TRBD1 as a possible D gene (6 bases). CDR1 SNHLY and CDR2 FYNNEI come from the germline V gene. This CDR3 has 15 residues. Between the trimmed V and J ends, which lost 1 base and 4 bases, there was a span of 13 bases. Drawing the rest from reference TRBV2 and TRBJ1-2, the complete variable domain is EPEVTQTPSHQVTQMGQEVILRCVPISNHLYFYWYRQILGQKVEFLVSFYNNEISEKSEIFDDQFSVERPDGSNFTLKIRSTKLEDSAMYFCASSEGQAHGYGYTFGSGTRLTVV.

The chain joins TRBV6-5 to TRBJ2-7; 10 bases agree with TRBD1. This CDR3 has 13 residues. The junction had 4 bases not matched to a gene; V was cut back by 5 bases and J by 6 bases. Germline CDR1 MNHEY, CDR2 SVGAGI. For the CDR3, the DNA is TGTGCCAGCAGTCAGGGACAGGGGTTCGAGCAGTACTTC. Translated, it gives CASSQGQGFEQYF.

The V and J genes are TRBV30 and TRBJ2-3, with 8 nucleotides matching TRBD2. Trimming removed 1 base from V and 3 bases from J; junction bases left unmatched: 3. This CDR3 contains 14 residues. Germline values: CDR1 GTSNPN, CDR2 SVGIG (reference sequence). The CDR3 spells CAWSGGLETDTQYF. The CDR3 DNA is TGTGCCTGGAGTGGGGGACTAGAGACAGATACGCAGTATTTT.

The chain carries TRBV5-1 and TRBJ2-5; no firm D call. Germline V gene sequence: CDR1 SGHRS, CDR2 YFSETQ. The CDR3 has 14 residues. The V end lost 3 bases, the J end lost 0 bases, and 9 bases lay between the germline ends. CDR3 in DNA: TGCGCCAGCAGCTCCCGCCCAGACCAAGAGACCCAGTACTTC. It yields the protein CASSSRPDQETQYF.

The chain joins TRBV30 to TRBJ2-3; 7 bases are shared with TRBD2. The CDR3 loop spans 12 amino acids. CDR1 and CDR2 from the germline V gene are GTSNPN and SVGIG (reference sequence). V lost 3 bases and J lost 8; bases outside the gene matches: 5. The CDR3 protein is CAWRAAGTTQYF. The CDR3, as DNA: TGTGCCTGGAGGGCAGCGGGGACTACGCAGTATTTT.

Written as DNA, the CDR3 is TGCGCCAGCAGCTTGTTCCAGGGGACGTCGTCCTACAATGAGCAGTTCTTC. This gives the protein CASSLFQGTSSYNEQFF. This chain connects TRBV5-1 to TRBJ2-1, with D possibly TRBD1 on 6 matching bases. Per germline, CDR1 SGHRS and CDR2 YFSETQ. Trimming took off 1 base at V and 1 base at J, with 15 bases between the two ends. The CDR3 totals 17 residues.

The rearrangement joins TRBV7-8 to TRBJ2-1; D may be TRBD2 (5 bases). The V end was cut by 8 bases, the J end by 2 bases, with 13 bases between. The CDR3 has 14 residues. From germline, CDR1 is SGHVS and CDR2 FQNEAQ. Here the CDR3 reads CASLRTLAYNEQFF. The CDR3 DNA sequence: TGTGCCAGCCTGCGGACTTTAGCCTACAATGAGCAGTTCTTC.

The rearrangement joins TRBV6-4 to TRBJ2-2, with 7 bases aligning to TRBD1. J lost 4 bases, V lost 5 bases, and 10 bases had no gene match. CDR1 and CDR2 (germline): MRHNA, SNTAGT. This CDR3 contains 16 residues. The CDR3 loop reads CASSLYRGSSTGELFF. The DNA of the CDR3 is TGTGCCAGCAGTTTATACAGGGGTTCGAGCACCGGGGAGCTGTTTTTT.

This sequence joins TRBV19 and TRBJ2-7, with 12 bases matching TRBD2. The V gene's germline CDR1 is LNHDA and CDR2 SQIVND (reference sequence). This CDR3 contains 13 residues. Losses at the gene ends were 3 bases for V and 7 bases for J; bases not matched to a gene: 1. CDR3 DNA: TGTGCCAGTAGTATCGGACTAGCGGGGGAGCAGTACTTC. Its protein is CASSIGLAGEQYF.

The chain has TRBV30 and TRBJ1-2; D remains ambiguous. V dropped 0 bases and J dropped 4 bases, with 9 bases sitting between them. Germline V gene sequence: CDR1 GTSNPN, CDR2 SVGIG (reference sequence). CDR3 length equals 13 residues. CDR3: CAWSVAGGYGYTF. The DNA for the CDR3 is TGTGCCTGGAGTGTAGCGGGAGGCTATGGCTACACCTTC.

The chain links TRBV30 to TRBJ2-7; 13 bases align to TRBD2. The trim removed 0 bases at V and 7 bases at J, leaving 3 bases unmatched. The germline V gene encodes CDR1 GTSNPN and CDR2 SVGIG (reference sequence). There are 14 residues in the CDR3. CDR3 protein: CAWSVRLAGGEQYF. For the CDR3, the DNA is TGTGCCTGGAGTGTACGACTAGCGGGAGGAGAGCAGTACTTC.

This clone was detected once. The chain employs TRBV11-2 and TRBJ2-7; D possibly corresponds to TRBD2 (5 bases). From germline, CDR1 is SGHAT and CDR2 FQNNGV. The CDR3 is made up of 13 amino acids. The ends were cut back, 5 bases at V and 6 bases at J, with 14 bases in the middle. The CDR3 DNA reads TGTGCCAGCAGCAAAGCGCGAGAGGGCGAGCAGTACTTC. It codes for CASSKAREGEQYF. Full variable domain (missing parts from reference TRBV11-2 and TRBJ2-7): EAGVAQSPRYKIIEKRQSVAFWCNPISGHATLYWYQQILGQGPKLLIQFQNNGVVDDSQLPKDRFSAERLKGVDSTLKIQPAKLEDSAVYLCASSKAREGEQYFGPGTRLTVT.

The chain couples TRBV5-1 to TRBJ2-5; 8 bases are shared with TRBD2. The assigned J gene may be wrong: the sequence end matches TRBJ2-7 better. Germline CDR1 is SGHRS and CDR2 is YFSETQ. The CDR3 contains 16 residues. The CDR3 nucleotides are TGCGCCAGCAGCTTGGCGGGGGGGAGGGGACTCAACGAGCAGTACTTC. Residues: CASSLAGGRGLNEQYF.

Concerning this clone: Relative to the germline gene, one junction end is altered; a read error may explain this. This sequence joins TRBV6-1 and TRBJ1-2; 7 bases are shared with TRBD1. Germline CDR1 MNHNS, CDR2 SASEGT. CDR3 size: 14 residues. DNA for the CDR3: TGTGCCAGCAGCGAAGGACAGGCGAGCTATGGCTACACCTTC. Translated: CASSEGQASYGYTF.

On this clone: No conserved phenylalanine or tryptophan is present at the end of the CDR3, so a read error is the likely explanation. The chain combines TRBV4-1 with TRBJ1-3; D unclear. CDR1 is MGHRA, CDR2 YSYEKL, per germline. The CDR3 is 15 amino acids. The V end was cut by 4 bases, the J end by 2 bases, with 12 bases between. The CDR3 reads CASSRHGLPGNTIYV. The CDR3 DNA is TGCGCCAGCAGCCGACATGGGCTTCCTGGAAACACCATATATGTT.

The chain employs TRBV4-1 and TRBJ2-2; D gene uncertain. V lost 1 base to trimming and J lost 1 base, with 10 bases between them. This CDR3 is 16 amino acids long. Per the germline V gene, CDR1 is MGHRA and CDR2 is YSYEKL. Here the CDR3 reads CASSQARVGNTGELFF. The DNA of the CDR3 is TGCGCCAGCAGCCAAGCCCGGGTCGGGAACACCGGGGAGCTGTTTTTT.

Here the CDR3 reads CASSLGDRGNIDTQYF. The CDR3 DNA follows: TGCGCCAGCAGCTTGGGGGACAGGGGGAACATAGATACGCAGTATTTT. The rearrangement links TRBV5-1 to TRBJ2-3; 11 positions agree with TRBD1. The junction had 5 bases not matched to a gene; V was cut back by 0 bases and J by 5 bases. CDR3 length: 16 amino acids. Germline-derived CDR1 and CDR2 are SGHRS and YFSETQ. The full variable domain, completed using reference TRBV5-1 and TRBJ2-3, is KAGVTQTPRYLIKTRGQQVTLSCSPISGHRSVSWYQQTPGQGLQFLFEYFSETQRNKGNFPGRFSGRQFSNSRSEMNVSTLELGDSALYLCASSLGDRGNIDTQYFGPGTRLTVL.

The V call is TRBV11-3, the J call TRBJ1-1, with 7 bases identical to TRBD1. Looked up from germline, CDR1 is SGHNT and CDR2 is YENEEA. The CDR3 is 14 residues long. The V and J ends lost 4 bases and 4 bases, in that order; junction bases with no gene match: 6. CDR3 nucleotides: TGTGCCAGCAGCTCGCGGACAGGAGGCACTGAAGCTTTCTTT. Its translation is CASSSRTGGTEAFF.

The genes are TRBV6-6 and TRBJ2-3; possibly TRBD2 for D (5 bases). Germline V gives CDR1 MNHNY, CDR2 SVGAGI (reference sequence). This CDR3 has 14 amino acids. V was trimmed by 7 bases and J by 1 base, leaving 12 bases between them. CDR3: CASTWTPRTDTQYF. The DNA of the CDR3 is TGTGCCAGCACCTGGACTCCCCGCACAGATACGCAGTATTTT.

This chain links TRBV30 with TRBJ1-1; 9 positions agree with TRBD1. The CDR3 covers 16 residues. With V trimmed by 5 bases and J by 1 base, 11 bases remained unmatched. Germline loops: CDR1 GTSNPN, CDR2 SVGIG (reference sequence). The CDR3 region is CAWWTGVISRNTEAFF. The CDR3 coding sequence is TGTGCCTGGTGGACAGGGGTCATCTCCCGGAACACTGAAGCTTTCTTT.

The chain couples TRBV9 to TRBJ2-1; 11 nucleotides agree with TRBD2. CDR1 and CDR2 from the germline V gene are SGDLS and YYNGEE. The CDR3 runs 17 residues. The J segment lost 4 bases and the V segment lost 1 base, leaving 7 bases of the junction unmatched. For the CDR3, the DNA is TGTGCCAGCAGCGTAAGAAAGCTAGCGGGAGGTTACAATGAGCAGTTCTTC. This sequence encodes CASSVRKLAGGYNEQFF.

J is TRBJ2-3 and V is TRBV5-1; a weak D match, TRBD1 (6 bases). Germline V gene lookup returns CDR1 SGHRS and CDR2 YFSETQ. CDR3 length: 15 amino acids. V was pared by 4 bases and J by 2 bases, with 14 bases between. The chain's CDR3 is CASSPQGFATDTQYF. As DNA, the CDR3 is TGCGCCAGCAGCCCCCAGGGGTTTGCCACAGATACGCAGTATTTT.

The rearrangement uses TRBV9 and TRBJ2-1; no clear D. The CDR3 runs 15 residues. CDR1 and CDR2 from the germline V gene are SGDLS and YYNGEE. The V and J ends lost 2 bases and 0 bases respectively, with 9 bases between them. The DNA of the CDR3 is TGTGCCAGCAGCGTCGCCTACCCCTCCTACAATGAGCAGTTCTTC. It translates to CASSVAYPSYNEQFF.

This clone was seen only a few times. V and J are TRBV6-4 and TRBJ1-5, with 10 bases that match TRBD1. V lost 7 bases, J lost 6 bases, and 12 bases stayed unmatched. Germline values: CDR1 MRHNA, CDR2 SNTAGT. The CDR3 runs 16 residues. The CDR3, as DNA: TGTGCCAGCAAATCCTCGGACAGGGGGAGGCGTCAGCCCCAGCATTTT. Translating it yields CASKSSDRGRRQPQHF.

In DNA, the CDR3 is TGTGCCAGCAGAAAGGGACAGTGGGGCTACACCTTC. Residues: CASRKGQWGYTF. The chain links TRBV6-5 to TRBJ1-2, with 7 nucleotides matching TRBD1. The ends lost 6 bases at V and 8 bases at J; junction bases unmatched: 6. The CDR3 totals 12 residues. Germline CDR1 MNHEY, CDR2 SVGAGI.

This clone has more than one count but fewer than ten. The genes are TRBV2 and TRBJ2-7; perhaps TRBD2 as D (6 bases). The V end was cut by 3 bases, the J end by 0 bases, with 9 bases between. The CDR3 length is 14 residues. Per germline, CDR1 SNHLY and CDR2 FYNNEI. CDR3 in amino acids: CASSDMGGSYEQYF. The DNA for the CDR3 is TGTGCCAGCAGTGATATGGGGGGCTCCTACGAGCAGTACTTC.

This clone was seen at least ten times. The chain recombines TRBV2 with TRBJ1-4, with D unclear. Trimming removed 2 bases from V and 9 bases from J, with 16 bases in between. In germline, CDR1 is SNHLY, CDR2 FYNNEI. The CDR3 consists of 15 residues. In nucleotides, the CDR3 is TGTGCCAGCAGTGAACTTGGCCGCGGGAGTAAAAAACTGTTTTTT. It encodes CASSELGRGSKKLFF. The full variable domain, with the rest looked up from reference TRBV2 and TRBJ1-4, is EPEVTQTPSHQVTQMGQEVILRCVPISNHLYFYWYRQILGQKVEFLVSFYNNEISEKSEIFDDQFSVERPDGSNFTLKIRSTKLEDSAMYFCASSELGRGSKKLFFGSGTQLSVL.

J is TRBJ1-1 and V is TRBV25-1; 9 nucleotides align to TRBD1. CDR3 size: 15 residues. The V gene end was trimmed by 5 bases and the J gene end by 6 bases; junction bases not matched to a gene: 10. Germline assignment: CDR1 MGHDK and CDR2 SYGVNS. CDR3 amino acids: CASSNSGTGRAEAFF. The CDR3 DNA reads TGTGCCAGCAGTAACTCCGGGACAGGGAGGGCTGAAGCTTTCTTT.

The CDR3 reads CASSLEQQGFGTEAFF. The CDR3 nucleotides are TGCGCCAGCAGCTTGGAACAACAGGGTTTCGGCACTGAAGCTTTCTTT. The V and J genes are TRBV5-1 and TRBJ1-1, with D possibly being TRBD1 (6 bases). The CDR3 is made up of 16 amino acids. Germline V gives CDR1 SGHRS, CDR2 YFSETQ. Between the trimmed V and J ends, which lost 0 bases and 4 bases, there was a span of 16 bases.

The rearrangement links TRBV27 to TRBJ2-5, with 8 bases lining up with TRBD1. The ends lost 0 bases at V and 5 bases at J; junction bases unmatched: 8. This CDR3 comprises 16 residues. CDR1 is MNHEY, CDR2 SMNVEV, per germline (reference sequence). Written as DNA, the CDR3 is TGTGCCAGCAGTTTATCTCTCGGGACAGGTGGGGAGACCCAGTACTTC. It specifies CASSLSLGTGGETQYF.

The gene calls are TRBV19 and TRBJ2-3, with TRBD2 matching 14 bases. Germline V gene sequence: CDR1 LNHDA, CDR2 SQIVND (reference sequence). Trimming cost V 5 bases and J 6 bases; bases outside gene matches: 7. The CDR3 has 16 residues. The CDR3 loop reads CASSSKTSGGGDTQYF. In nucleotides, the CDR3 is TGTGCCAGTAGTTCTAAGACTAGCGGGGGGGGCGATACGCAGTATTTT.

The V gene is TRBV11-2, the J gene TRBJ1-3; 8 bases are a match to TRBD1. V shed 4 bases and J 0 bases; nucleotides not matched to a gene: 2. The germline gives CDR1 SGHAT, CDR2 FQNNGV. This CDR3 has 15 amino acids. This CDR3 reads CASSSRGLSGNTIYF. For the CDR3, the DNA is TGTGCCAGCAGCTCCAGGGGGCTCTCTGGAAACACCATATATTTT.